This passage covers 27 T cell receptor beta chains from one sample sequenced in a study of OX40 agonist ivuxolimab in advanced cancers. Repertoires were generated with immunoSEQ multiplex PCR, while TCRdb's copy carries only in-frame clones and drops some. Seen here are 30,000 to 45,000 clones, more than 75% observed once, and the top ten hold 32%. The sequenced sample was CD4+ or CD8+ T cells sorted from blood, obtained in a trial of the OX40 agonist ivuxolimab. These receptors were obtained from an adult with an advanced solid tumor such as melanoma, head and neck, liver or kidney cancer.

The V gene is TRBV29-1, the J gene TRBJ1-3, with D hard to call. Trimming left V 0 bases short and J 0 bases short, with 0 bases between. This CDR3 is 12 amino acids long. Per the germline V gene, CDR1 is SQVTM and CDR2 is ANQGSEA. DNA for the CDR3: TGCAGCGTTGAAGACTCTGGAAACACCATATATTTT. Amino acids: CSVEDSGNTIYF.

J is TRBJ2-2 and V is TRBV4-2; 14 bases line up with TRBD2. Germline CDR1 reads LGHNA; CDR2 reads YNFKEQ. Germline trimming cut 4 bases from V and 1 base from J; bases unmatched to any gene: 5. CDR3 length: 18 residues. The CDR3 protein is CASSRGLAGGLNTGELFF. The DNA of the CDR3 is TGTGCCAGCAGCCGCGGACTAGCGGGGGGCCTGAACACCGGGGAGCTGTTTTTT.

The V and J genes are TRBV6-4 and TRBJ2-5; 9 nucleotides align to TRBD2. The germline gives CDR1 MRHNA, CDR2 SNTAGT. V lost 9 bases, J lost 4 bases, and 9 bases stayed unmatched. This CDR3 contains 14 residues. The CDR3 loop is CARSFSGSGETQYF. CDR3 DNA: TGTGCCAGGAGCTTTAGCGGGAGCGGAGAGACCCAGTACTTC.

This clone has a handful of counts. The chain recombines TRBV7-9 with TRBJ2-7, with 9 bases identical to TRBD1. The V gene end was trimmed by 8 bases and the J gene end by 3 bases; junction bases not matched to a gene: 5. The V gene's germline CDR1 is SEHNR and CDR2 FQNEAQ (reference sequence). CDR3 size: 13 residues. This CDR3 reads CASQQGAGYEQYF. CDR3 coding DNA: TGTGCCAGCCAACAGGGGGCCGGCTACGAGCAGTACTTC.

In DNA, the CDR3 is TGTGCCAGTATGGGAACAGGAATTTCTAACTATGGCTACACCTTC. It specifies CASMGTGISNYGYTF. The chain combines TRBV19 with TRBJ1-2; D may be TRBD1 (5 bases). Germline loops: CDR1 LNHDA, CDR2 SQIVND (reference sequence). The V and J ends lost 7 bases and 0 bases respectively, with 15 bases between them. The CDR3 sequence is 15 residues long.

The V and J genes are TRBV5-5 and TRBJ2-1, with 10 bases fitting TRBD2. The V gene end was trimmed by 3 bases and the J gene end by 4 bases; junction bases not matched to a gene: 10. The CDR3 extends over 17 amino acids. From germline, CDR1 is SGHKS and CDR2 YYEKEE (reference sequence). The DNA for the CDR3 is TGTGCCAGCAGCTCCCGCGCCCTACTAGCGGGGTACAATGAGCAGTTCTTC. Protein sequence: CASSSRALLAGYNEQFF.

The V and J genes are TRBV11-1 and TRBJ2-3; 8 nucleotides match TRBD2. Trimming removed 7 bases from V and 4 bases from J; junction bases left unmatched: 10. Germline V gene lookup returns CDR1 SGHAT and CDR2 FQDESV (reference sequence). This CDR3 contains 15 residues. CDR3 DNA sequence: TGTGCCAGCAAGTTGTTCGGGGGGGGTGCAGATACGCAGTATTTT. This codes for CASKLFGGGADTQYF.

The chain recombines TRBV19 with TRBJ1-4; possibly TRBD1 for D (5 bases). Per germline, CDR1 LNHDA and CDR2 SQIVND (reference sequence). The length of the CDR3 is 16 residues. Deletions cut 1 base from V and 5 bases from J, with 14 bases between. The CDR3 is CASSIVDSGINEKLFF. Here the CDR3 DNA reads TGTGCCAGTAGTATAGTCGACTCAGGGATAAATGAAAAACTGTTTTTT.

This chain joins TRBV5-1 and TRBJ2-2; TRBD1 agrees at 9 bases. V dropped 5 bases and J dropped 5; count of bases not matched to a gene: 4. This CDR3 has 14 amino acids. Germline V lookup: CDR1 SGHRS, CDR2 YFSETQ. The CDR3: CASRQGARTGELFF. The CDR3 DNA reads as TGCGCCAGCAGACAGGGGGCACGGACCGGGGAGCTGTTTTTT. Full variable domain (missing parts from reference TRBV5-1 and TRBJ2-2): KAGVTQTPRYLIKTRGQQVTLSCSPISGHRSVSWYQQTPGQGLQFLFEYFSETQRNKGNFPGRFSGRQFSNSRSEMNVSTLELGDSALYLCASRQGARTGELFFGEGSRLTVL.

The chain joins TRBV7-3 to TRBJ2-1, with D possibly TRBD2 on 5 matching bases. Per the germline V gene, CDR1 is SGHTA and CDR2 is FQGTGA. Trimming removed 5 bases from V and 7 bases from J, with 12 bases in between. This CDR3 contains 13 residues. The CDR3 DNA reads TGTGCCAGCAGCATATATACGGGGAATGAGCAGTTCTTC. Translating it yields CASSIYTGNEQFF. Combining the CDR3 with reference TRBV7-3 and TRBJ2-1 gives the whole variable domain GAGVSQTPSNKVTEKGKYVELRCDPISGHTALYWYRQSLGQGPEFLIYFQGTGAADDSGLPNDRFFAVRPEGSVSTLKIQRTERGDSAVYLCASSIYTGNEQFFGPGTRLTVL.

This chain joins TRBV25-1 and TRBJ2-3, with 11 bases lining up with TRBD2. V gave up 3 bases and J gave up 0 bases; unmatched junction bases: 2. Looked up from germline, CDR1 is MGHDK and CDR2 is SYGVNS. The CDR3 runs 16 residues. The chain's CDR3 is CASSEGTSGSTDTQYF. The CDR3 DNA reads TGTGCCAGCAGTGAGGGGACTAGCGGAAGCACAGATACGCAGTATTTT.

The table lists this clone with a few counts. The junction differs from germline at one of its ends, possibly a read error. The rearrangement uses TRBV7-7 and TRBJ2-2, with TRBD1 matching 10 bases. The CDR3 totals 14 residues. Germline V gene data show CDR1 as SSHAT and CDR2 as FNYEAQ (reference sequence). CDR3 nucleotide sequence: TGTGCTAGCAGGACAGGGGGGAACACCGGGGAGCTGTTTTTT. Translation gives CASRTGGNTGELFF.

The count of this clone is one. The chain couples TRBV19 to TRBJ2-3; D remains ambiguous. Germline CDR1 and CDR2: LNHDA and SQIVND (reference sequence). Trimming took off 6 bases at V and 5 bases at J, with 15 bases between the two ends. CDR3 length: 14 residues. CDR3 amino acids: CASSYGRTGDTQYF. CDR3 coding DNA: TGTGCCAGTAGCTATGGGCGGACCGGAGATACGCAGTATTTT.

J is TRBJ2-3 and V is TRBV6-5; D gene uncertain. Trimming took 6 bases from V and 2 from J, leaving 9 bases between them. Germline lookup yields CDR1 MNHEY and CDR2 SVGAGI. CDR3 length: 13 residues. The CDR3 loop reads CASSQPPTDTQYF. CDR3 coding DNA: TGTGCCAGCAGCCAACCTCCCACAGATACGCAGTATTTT.

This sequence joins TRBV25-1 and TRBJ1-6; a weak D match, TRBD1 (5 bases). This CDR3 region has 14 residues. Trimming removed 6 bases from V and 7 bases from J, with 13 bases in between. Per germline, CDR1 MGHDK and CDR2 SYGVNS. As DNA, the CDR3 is TGTGCCAGCAGAACCGGGACGGTAAATTCACCCCTCCACTTT. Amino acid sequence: CASRTGTVNSPLHF.

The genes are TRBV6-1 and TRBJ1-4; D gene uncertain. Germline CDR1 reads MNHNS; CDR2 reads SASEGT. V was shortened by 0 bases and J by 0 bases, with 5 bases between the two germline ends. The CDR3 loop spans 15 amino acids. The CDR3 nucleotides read TGTGCCAGCAGTGAAGCGCGATCAACTAATGAAAAACTGTTTTTT. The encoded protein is CASSEARSTNEKLFF.

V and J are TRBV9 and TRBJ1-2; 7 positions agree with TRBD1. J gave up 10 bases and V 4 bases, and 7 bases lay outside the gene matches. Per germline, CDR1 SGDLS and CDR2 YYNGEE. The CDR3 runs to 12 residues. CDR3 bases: TGTGCCAGCAGCCTAAACAGGGGAGACTACACCTTC. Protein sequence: CASSLNRGDYTF.

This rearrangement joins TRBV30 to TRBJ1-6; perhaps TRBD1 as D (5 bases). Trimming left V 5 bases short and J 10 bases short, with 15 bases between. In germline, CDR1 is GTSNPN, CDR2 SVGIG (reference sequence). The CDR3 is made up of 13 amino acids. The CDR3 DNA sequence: TGTGCCTGGGAACAGGTAGCGGAATCACCCCTCCACTTT. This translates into CAWEQVAESPLHF.

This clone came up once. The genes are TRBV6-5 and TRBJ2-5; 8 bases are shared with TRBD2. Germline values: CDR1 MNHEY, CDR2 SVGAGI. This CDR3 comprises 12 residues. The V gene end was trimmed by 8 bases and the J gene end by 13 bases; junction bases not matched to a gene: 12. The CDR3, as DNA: TGTGCCAGCCGAGCCGGGGGGGCCGCCTGGTACTTC. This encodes CASRAGGAAWYF.

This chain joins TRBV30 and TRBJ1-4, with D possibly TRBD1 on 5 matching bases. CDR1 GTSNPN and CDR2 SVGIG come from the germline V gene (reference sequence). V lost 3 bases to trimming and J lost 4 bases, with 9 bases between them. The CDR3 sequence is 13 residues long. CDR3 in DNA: TGTGCCTGGAGCCAGGGCAGTAATGAAAAACTGTTTTTT. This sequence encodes CAWSQGSNEKLFF.

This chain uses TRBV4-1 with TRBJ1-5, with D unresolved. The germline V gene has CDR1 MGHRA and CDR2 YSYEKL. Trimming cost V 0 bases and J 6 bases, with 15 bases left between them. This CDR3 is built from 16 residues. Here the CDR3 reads CASSQDSIQTIQPQHF. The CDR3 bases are TGCGCCAGCAGCCAAGATAGTATCCAGACGATTCAGCCCCAGCATTTT.

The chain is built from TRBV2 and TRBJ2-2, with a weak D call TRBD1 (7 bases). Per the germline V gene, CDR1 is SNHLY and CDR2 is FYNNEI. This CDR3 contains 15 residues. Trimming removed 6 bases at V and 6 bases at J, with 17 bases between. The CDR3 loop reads CASRRGRGVAGELFF. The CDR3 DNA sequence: TGTGCCAGCAGAAGAGGCAGGGGGGTTGCCGGGGAGCTGTTTTTT. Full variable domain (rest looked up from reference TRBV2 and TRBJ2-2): EPEVTQTPSHQVTQMGQEVILRCVPISNHLYFYWYRQILGQKVEFLVSFYNNEISEKSEIFDDQFSVERPDGSNFTLKIRSTKLEDSAMYFCASRRGRGVAGELFFGEGSRLTVL.

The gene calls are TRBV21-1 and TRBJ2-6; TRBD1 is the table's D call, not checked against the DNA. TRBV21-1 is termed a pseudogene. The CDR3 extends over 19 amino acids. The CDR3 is CASSTVRTGGKSGANVLTF. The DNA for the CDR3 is TGTGCCAGCAGCACGGTTAGGACAGGGGGGAAGTCTGGGGCCAACGTCCTGACTTTC.

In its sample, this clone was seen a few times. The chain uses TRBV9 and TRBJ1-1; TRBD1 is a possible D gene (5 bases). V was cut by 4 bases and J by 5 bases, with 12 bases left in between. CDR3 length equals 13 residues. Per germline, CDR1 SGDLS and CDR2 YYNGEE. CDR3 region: CASSRMGVTEAFF. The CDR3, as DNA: TGTGCCAGCAGCCGAATGGGGGTAACTGAAGCTTTCTTT.

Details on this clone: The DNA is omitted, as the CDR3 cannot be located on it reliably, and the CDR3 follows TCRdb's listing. The CDR3 is CTSSPFAGGSETQYF. V and J are TRBV1 and TRBJ2-5; TRBD2, the table's D call, was not compared with the DNA. TRBV1 is a known pseudogene. The CDR3 adds up to 15 amino acids, both ends counted.

As DNA, the CDR3 is TGTGCCAGCAGGCTAGGGGGGAACACTGAAGCTTTCTTT. Residues: CASRLGGNTEAFF. The genes are TRBV6-5 and TRBJ1-1; a weak D match, TRBD1 (6 bases). CDR1 MNHEY and CDR2 SVGAGI come from the germline V gene. The germline V and J ends were trimmed by 6 bases and 1 base, with 9 bases remaining between them. This CDR3 region has 13 residues.

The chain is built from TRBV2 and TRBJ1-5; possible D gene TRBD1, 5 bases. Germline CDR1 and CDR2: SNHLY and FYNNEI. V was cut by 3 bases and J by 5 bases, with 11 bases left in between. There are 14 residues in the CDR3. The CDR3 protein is CASSDWGIYQPQHF. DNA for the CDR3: TGTGCCAGCAGTGATTGGGGGATCTATCAGCCCCAGCATTTT.